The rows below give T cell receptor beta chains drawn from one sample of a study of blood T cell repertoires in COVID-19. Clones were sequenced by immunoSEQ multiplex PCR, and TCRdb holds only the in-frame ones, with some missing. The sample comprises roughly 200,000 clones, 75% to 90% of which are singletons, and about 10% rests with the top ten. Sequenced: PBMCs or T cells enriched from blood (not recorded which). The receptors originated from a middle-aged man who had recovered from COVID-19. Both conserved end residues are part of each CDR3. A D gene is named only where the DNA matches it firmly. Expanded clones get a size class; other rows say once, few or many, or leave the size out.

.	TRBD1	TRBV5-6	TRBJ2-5	TGTGCCAGCAGCTTGATGGGGACAGGGGATCGAGAGACCCAGTACTTC	CASSLMGTGDRETQYF
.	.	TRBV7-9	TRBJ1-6	TGTGCCAGCAGCTTAGATACAGGCGAGCGTTCACCCCTCCACTTT	CASSLDTGERSPLHF
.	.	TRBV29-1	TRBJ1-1	TGCAGCGCCTTCCAAGAGGGAATGCCTGAAGCTTTCTTT	CSAFQEGMPEAFF
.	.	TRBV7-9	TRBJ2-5	TGTGCCAGCAGTTGGGCGCACCTTGAGACCCAGTACTTC	CASSWAHLETQYF
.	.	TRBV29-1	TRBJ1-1	TGCAGCGTGAGGACATTGAACACTGAAGCTTTCTTT	CSVRTLNTEAFF
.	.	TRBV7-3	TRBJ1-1	TGTGCCAGCAGCTTAGCGGGGAGTAACACTGAAGCTTTCTTT	CASSLAGSNTEAFF
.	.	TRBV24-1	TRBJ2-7	TGTGCCAAGGGGGGGCAGGGTACGTTCGAGCAGTACTTC	CAKGGQGTFEQYF
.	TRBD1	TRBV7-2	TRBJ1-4	TGTGCCAGCAGTCTAGGATTCCAGGGGGGTGAAAAACTGTTTTTT	CASSLGFQGGEKLFF
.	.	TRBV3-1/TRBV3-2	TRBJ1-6	TGTGCCAGCAGCCACTCGGACAGCGTCGGGATCCACTTT	CASSHSDSVGIHF
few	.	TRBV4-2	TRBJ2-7	TGTGCCAGCAGCTCAGGCGTTGCCTACGAGCAGTACTTC	CASSSGVAYEQYF
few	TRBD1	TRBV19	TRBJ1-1	TGTGCCAGTCAATGGGACAGAATGAACACTGAAGCTTTCTTT	CASQWDRMNTEAFF